The clone carrying this T cell receptor (beta chain) came up once. In the authors' workflow: By means of reference gene primer amplification, nucleated cell counts were estimated. Clones were sequenced by immunoSEQ multiplex PCR, and TCRdb holds only the in-frame ones, with some missing. That table is the source of V, J and clone size, and D and trimming were worked out from the DNA. The table shows under 150,000 clones, with approximately 84% occurring only once. This record comes from a study of blood T cell repertoires in COVID-19. The overall study: The United States, Italy and Spain were the sources of the acute and convalescent COVID-19 samples. PBMCs, B-cell-depleted T cells, or T cells were the source of the cDNA or gDNA that made up the material.

V lost 3 bases, J lost 4 bases, and 3 bases stayed unmatched. Germline CDR1 SGDLS, CDR2 YYNGEE. CDR3 length: 15 amino acids. Source material: peripheral blood. The chain joins TRBV9 to TRBJ2-2, with TRBD1 matching 10 bases. The source of this sequence is a man in his 70s with active or convalescent COVID-19. CDR3 sequence: CASSARDRGTGELFF. The CDR3 DNA reads as TGTGCCAGCAGCGCCCGGGACAGGGGCACCGGGGAGCTGTTTTTT.